The sequence of this TCR beta chain was determined in a study of blood T cell repertoires in COVID-19. Study information: Sites in the United States, Italy and Spain provided acute and convalescent COVID-19 samples. T cells, B-cell-depleted T cells, or PBMCs supplied cDNA or gDNA.

Authors' processing steps: For nucleated cells, counts were estimated from reference gene primer amplification. The protocol was immunoSEQ multiplex PCR, while the TCRdb copy is restricted to in-frame clones and leaves out a portion. V and J calls and clone size are copied from that table; D and trimming were computed from the DNA. The repertoire holds approximately 30,000 clones, around 73% seen once, with 7.4% in the top ten. Germline V lookup: CDR1 SNHLY, CDR2 FYNNEI. V was pared by 6 bases and J by 7 bases, with 14 bases of the junction left unmatched. The CDR3 length is 17 residues. The origin of this receptor is a woman aged 60-75 years with acute or convalescent COVID-19. The V and J genes are TRBV2 and TRBJ1-6; 8 bases are shared with TRBD1. The sample comprised peripheral blood. The CDR3 DNA reads as TGTGCCAGCAGCGGACCGGGACAGGCTTTGCGAAATTCACCCCTCCACTTT. It codes for CASSGPGQALRNSPLHF.